This T cell receptor (beta chain) was observed in a study of blood T cell repertoires in COVID-19. Study-level background: T cells, B-cell-depleted T cells, or PBMCs provided the cDNA or gDNA that served as material.

CDR1 and CDR2 from the germline V gene are LNHDA and SQIVND (reference sequence). V dropped 2 bases and J dropped 6; count of bases not matched to a gene: 7. The CDR3 runs 15 residues. Those enrolled, adults aged roughly 18 to 95 years, came from about two dozen US areas. Recovery among Cohort 3 donors was established by two negative PCRs, clearance, or symptom resolution. Sequencing used immunoSEQ multiplex PCR; TCRdb keeps in-frame clones, though not all of them. Of roughly 250,000 clones in the sample, around 90% were seen once. Sample: PBMCs or T cells enriched from blood (not recorded which). This clonotype originated in a woman between 45 and 65 years old who had recovered from COVID-19. The chain recombines TRBV19 with TRBJ1-5, with TRBD1 identical over 7 bases. The CDR3 loop reads CASSIKDRGLQPQHF. CDR3 sequence (DNA): TGTGCCAGTAGTATAAAGGATAGGGGGCTTCAGCCCCAGCATTTT. Drawing the rest from reference TRBV19 and TRBJ1-5, the complete variable domain is DGGITQSPKYLFRKEGQNVTLSCEQNLNHDAMYWYRQDPGQGLRLIYYSQIVNDFQKGDIAEGYSVSREKKESFPLTVTSAQKNPTAFYLCASSIKDRGLQPQHFGDGTRLSIL.